This T cell receptor beta chain was retrieved from a study of technical replicates of blood from a few donors. Losses at the gene ends were 3 bases for V and 4 bases for J; bases not matched to a gene: 3. Germline CDR1 is MNHEY and CDR2 is SVGAGI. CDR3 length equals 14 residues. This clone was detected once. Sequencing used immunoSEQ multiplex PCR; TCRdb keeps in-frame clones, though not all of them. The sample lists about 67,000 clones, roughly 98% seen once, with 0.16% in the top ten. The specimen sequenced was T cells isolated from PBMCs. This receptor was identified in a human donor in good health. V usage is TRBV6-5 and J usage is TRBJ1-5, with 7 bases matching TRBD1. CDR3 nucleotide sequence: TGTGCCAGCAGTTATCTACAGGGGAATCAGCCCCAGCATTTT. It yields the protein CASSYLQGNQPQHF.